This TCR beta chain originates from a study of blood T cell repertoires in COVID-19. At the level of the study: Donors in the United States, Italy and Spain gave samples during acute or convalescent COVID-19.

In the source study's methods: It was from reference gene primer amplification that nucleated cell counts were estimated. The method was immunoSEQ multiplex PCR; TCRdb's version includes in-frame clones alone and lacks a portion of them. The V and J calls and clone size come from that table; D and trimming were worked out from the DNA. The data contain roughly 270,000 clones, around 84% of them singletons. Germline V gene data show CDR1 as SQVTM and CDR2 as ANQGSEA. The length of the CDR3 is 12 residues. The V end was cut by 5 bases, the J end by 3 bases, with 10 bases between. Specimen: PBMCs or T cells enriched from blood (not recorded which). This TCR was sampled from a man aged 40-55 years who had been exposed to COVID-19. The J gene is TRBJ1-2, the V gene TRBV29-1; possible D gene TRBD1, 5 bases. The CDR3 protein is CSVNAGYYGYTF. CDR3 sequence (DNA): TGCAGCGTTAACGCAGGGTACTATGGCTACACCTTC.